This TCR beta chain is from a study of cytomegalovirus exposure and HLA in healthy donors. About this clone: Its antigen is unidentified.

The CDR3 totals 14 residues. V gave up 4 bases and J gave up 4 bases, with 14 bases separating them. CDR1 is SGHRS and CDR2 is YFSETQ in the germline V gene. Study-level points and caveats: A later analysis showed that HLA-associated TCR beta chains had undergone more clonal expansion than equally common others.

The PCR used 60 Vbeta and 13 Jbeta primers. Method: immunoSEQ multiplex PCR; TCRdb's copy keeps in-frame clones and lacks some. The sample has 100,000 to 150,000 clones, about 84% seen once. The source is a boy aged 5-17 years in good health and CMV-seronegative. The chain joins TRBV5-1 to TRBJ2-5, with TRBD1 as a possible D gene (6 bases). The sample consisted of PBMCs. In DNA form, the CDR3 reads TGCGCCAGCAGCACAACAGGGTCAGGAGAGACCCAGTACTTC. Its translation is CASSTTGSGETQYF.